Listed here are 15 T cell receptor beta chains from one sample, sequenced in a study of T cells in Graves' hyperthyroidism and ophthalmopathy. Amplification targeted TCR beta CDR3 regions from RNA transcripts. The study used the HTBI primer set for a first-round RT-PCR of the TCR CDR3. TCRdb reprocessed the multiplex PCR reads via MiXCR and lists one record per CDR3 protein. Of under 700,000 distinct CDR3 sequences detected, 46% appear once; the ten largest clones hold just over 8%. Sequencing was carried out using peripheral blood or thyroid tissue (not recorded which). These TCRs come from a woman between 18 and 30 years old with Graves' hyperthyroidism.

V usage is TRBV2 and J usage is TRBJ2-2; D remains ambiguous. Germline CDR1 SNHLY, CDR2 FYNNEI. V was shortened by 5 bases and J by 5 bases, with 15 bases between the two germline ends. The CDR3 sequence is 15 residues long. The chain's CDR3 is CASSPPVASTGELFF. The CDR3 coding sequence is TGTGCCAGCAGTCCGCCCGTGGCCTCGACCGGGGAGCTGTTTTTT.

This clonotype was recorded a few times. The gene calls are TRBV9 and TRBJ2-7; 9 bases align to TRBD2. V lost 3 bases to trimming and J lost 5 bases; unmatched junction nucleotides: 12. The germline CDR1 and CDR2 sequences are SGDLS and YYNGEE. The CDR3 runs to 16 residues. The DNA for the CDR3 is TGTGCCAGCAGCGGAGGGACCCGGTCTAGCGGGGACGAGCAGTACTTC. As protein: CASSGGTRSSGDEQYF.

This chain links TRBV19 with TRBJ2-2; D not resolved. CDR1 LNHDA and CDR2 SQIVND come from the germline V gene (reference sequence). CDR3 length: 15 amino acids. Trimming stripped 0 bases from V and 4 bases from J, with 9 bases between. The chain's CDR3 is CASSIDGRCTGELFF. The CDR3 bases are TGTGCCAGTAGTATAGATGGACGGTGCACCGGGGAGCTGTTTTTT.

This clonotype came up many times. The CDR3 sequence is CATSGRDLNQPQHF. The CDR3 bases are TGTGCCACCAGTGGAAGGGATCTTAATCAGCCCCAGCATTTT. The gene calls are TRBV24-1 and TRBJ1-5, with D hard to call. Deletions cut 5 bases from V and 4 bases from J, with 11 bases between. Germline lookup yields CDR1 KGHDR and CDR2 SFDVKD. CDR3 length equals 14 residues.

The chain recombines TRBV7-3 with TRBJ1-1, with D perhaps matching TRBD1 (5 bases). Trimming removed 6 bases at V and 5 bases at J, with 16 bases between. Per the germline V gene, CDR1 is SGHTA and CDR2 is FQGTGA. The CDR3 has 14 amino acids. In nucleotides, the CDR3 is TGTGCCAGCAGTCTCAACGGGGCTGAGACTGAAGCTTTCTTT. Encoded protein: CASSLNGAETEAFF.

This clonotype occurred many times. The chain carries TRBV5-1 and TRBJ1-1; D remains ambiguous. This CDR3 contains 14 residues. The germline CDR1 and CDR2 sequences are SGHRS and YFSETQ. The germline V and J ends were trimmed by 0 bases and 3 bases, with 9 bases remaining between them. The CDR3 sequence is CASSLERSDTEAFF. DNA for the CDR3: TGCGCCAGCAGCTTGGAGAGGTCCGACACTGAAGCTTTCTTT.

The chain joins TRBV25-1 to TRBJ1-2, with D possibly TRBD1 on 5 matching bases. Germline-derived CDR1 and CDR2 are MGHDK and SYGVNS. Trimming pared 4 bases from V and 0 bases from J, leaving 15 bases between. This CDR3 comprises 16 residues. CDR3 sequence: CASSARGRITNYGYTF. CDR3 coding DNA: TGTGCCAGCAGTGCTAGGGGACGTATCACTAACTATGGCTACACCTTC.

This clonotype was picked up many times. The chain employs TRBV24-1 and TRBJ2-2; TRBD1 is a possible D gene (6 bases). Trimming removed 2 bases at V and 1 base at J, with 10 bases between. The CDR3 runs 16 residues. In germline, CDR1 is KGHDR, CDR2 SFDVKD. This chain's CDR3 is CATSDYGQRNTGELFF. DNA for the CDR3: TGTGCCACCAGTGATTATGGACAGAGGAACACCGGGGAGCTGTTTTTT.

A word on this clonotype: A much larger clone is a single base away; this may be a read error. V usage is TRBV16 and J usage is TRBJ1-5; D gene uncertain. The CDR3 is 14 residues long. Germline V CDR1 and CDR2: KGHSY, FQNENV. The CDR3 spells CANSLSDSNQPQHF. The CDR3 region has the DNA TGTGCCAACAGCCTTTCCGATAGCAATCAGCCCCAGCATTTT.

This clonotype was seen at least ten times. The genes are TRBV29-1 and TRBJ2-7; TRBD1 is a possible D gene (5 bases). The CDR3 runs 13 residues. Per germline, CDR1 SQVTM and CDR2 ANQGSEA. Deletions cut 4 bases from V and 3 bases from J, with 13 bases between. The CDR3 nucleotides read TGCAGCGTTGTTGGCCAGGGCGGCTACGAGCAGTACTTC. It is translated as CSVVGQGGYEQYF.

The J gene is TRBJ1-1, the V gene TRBV10-3; D is undetermined. Germline V CDR1 and CDR2: ENHRY, SYGVKD. The CDR3 runs to 14 residues. Trimming shortened V by 0 bases and J by 2 bases, and 7 bases separated the two germline ends. CDR3 sequence reads: CAISESESNTEAFF. The CDR3, as DNA: TGTGCCATCAGTGAGTCGGAGTCCAACACTGAAGCTTTCTTT.

This clonotype was counted many times. This chain joins TRBV29-1 and TRBJ1-5, with D unclear. The V end lost 6 bases, the J end lost 1 base, and 10 bases lay between the germline ends. This CDR3 has 13 residues. Germline V gene data show CDR1 as SQVTM and CDR2 as ANQGSEA. The CDR3 bases are TGCAGCGTCGAGGAAAGGAGCAATCAGCCCCAGCATTTT. It specifies CSVEERSNQPQHF.

As to this clonotype: Since no conserved phenylalanine or tryptophan closes the CDR3, a read error is the likely cause. V and J are TRBV7-2 and TRBJ2-7; 8 bases match TRBD1. The CDR3 loop spans 14 amino acids. V gave up 5 bases and J gave up 3 bases; unmatched junction bases: 6. Germline CDR1 reads SGHTA; CDR2 reads FQGNSA. CDR3 nucleotide sequence: TGTGCCAGCAGCCCTACTGGACAGGGCTACGAGCAGTACCTC. It encodes CASSPTGQGYEQYL.

This rearrangement joins TRBV15 to TRBJ1-3, with D tentatively TRBD1 (5 bases). The CDR3 has 15 amino acids. From germline, CDR1 is LNHNV and CDR2 YYDKDF (reference sequence). The ends were cut back, 0 bases at V and 0 bases at J, with 6 bases in the middle. CDR3 coding DNA: TGTGCCACCAGCAGAGAGGGGACCTCTGGAAACACCATATATTTT. Amino acids: CATSREGTSGNTIYF.

This clonotype was seen many times. V gene TRBV7-9 combines with J gene TRBJ1-1; no clear D. There are 11 residues in the CDR3. Germline assignment: CDR1 SEHNR and CDR2 FQNEAQ (reference sequence). V was shortened by 5 bases and J by 11 bases, with 12 bases between the two germline ends. The CDR3 region is CASSPRILAFF. CDR3 in DNA: TGTGCCAGCAGCCCCCGAATTTTGGCTTTCTTT.